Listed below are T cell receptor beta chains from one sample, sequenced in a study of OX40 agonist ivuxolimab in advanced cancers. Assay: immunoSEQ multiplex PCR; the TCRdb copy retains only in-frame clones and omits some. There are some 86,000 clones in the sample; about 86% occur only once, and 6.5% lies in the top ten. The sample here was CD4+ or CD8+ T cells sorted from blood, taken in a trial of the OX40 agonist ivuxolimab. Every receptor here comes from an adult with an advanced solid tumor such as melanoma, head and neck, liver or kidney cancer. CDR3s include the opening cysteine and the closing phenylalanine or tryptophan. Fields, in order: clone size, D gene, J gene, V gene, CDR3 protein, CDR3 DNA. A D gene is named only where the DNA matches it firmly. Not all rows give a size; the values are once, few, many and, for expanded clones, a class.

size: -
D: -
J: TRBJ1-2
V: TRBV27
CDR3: CATYPLEGGRGYTF
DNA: TGTGCCACCTACCCACTCGAGGGAGGAAGGGGCTACACCTTC

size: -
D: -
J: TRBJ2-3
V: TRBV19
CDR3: CASSKRLSTDTQYF
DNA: TGTGCCAGTAGTAAAAGACTGAGCACAGATACGCAGTATTTT

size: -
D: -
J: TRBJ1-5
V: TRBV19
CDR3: CASTKGAHSNQPQHF
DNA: TGTGCCAGTACGAAAGGAGCACATAGCAATCAGCCCCAGCATTTT

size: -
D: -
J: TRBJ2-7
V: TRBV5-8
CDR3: CASSLVTYEQYF
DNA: TGTGCCAGCAGCCTTGTAACCTACGAGCAGTACTTC

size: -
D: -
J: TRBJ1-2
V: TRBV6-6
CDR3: CASSTSYGYTF
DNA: TGTGCCAGCAGTACCTCCTATGGCTACACCTTC

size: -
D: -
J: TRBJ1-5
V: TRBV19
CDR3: CASSIEGNQPQHF
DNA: TGTGCCAGTAGTATAGAAGGAAATCAGCCCCAGCATTTT

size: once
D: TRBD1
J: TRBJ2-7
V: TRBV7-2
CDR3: CASRGQGANEQYF
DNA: TGTGCCAGCAGGGGACAGGGGGCCAACGAGCAGTACTTC

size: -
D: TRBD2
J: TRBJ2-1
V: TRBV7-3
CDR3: CASSLHLAAYNEQFF
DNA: TGTGCCAGCAGTTTACACCTAGCGGCCTACAATGAGCAGTTCTTC

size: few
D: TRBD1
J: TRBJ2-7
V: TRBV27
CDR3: CASSADRGPYEQYF
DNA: TGTGCCAGCAGTGCAGACAGGGGGCCCTACGAGCAGTACTTC

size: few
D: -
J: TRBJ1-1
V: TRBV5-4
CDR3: CASSSYYQGNTEAFF
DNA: TGTGCCAGCAGCTCGTACTATCAGGGGAACACTGAAGCTTTCTTT

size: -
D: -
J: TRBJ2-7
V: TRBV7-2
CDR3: CASSLMRGASYEQYF
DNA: TGTGCCAGCAGCCTCATGCGGGGTGCCTCCTACGAGCAGTACTTC

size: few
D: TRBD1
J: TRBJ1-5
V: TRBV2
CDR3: CASRGGQINQPQHF
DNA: TGTGCCAGCAGGGGGGGACAGATCAATCAGCCCCAGCATTTT

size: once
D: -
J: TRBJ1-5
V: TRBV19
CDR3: CASSEDRDQPQHF
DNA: TGTGCCAGTAGTGAGGACCGTGATCAGCCCCAGCATTTT

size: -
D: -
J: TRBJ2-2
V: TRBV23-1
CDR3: CASSPTATGELFF
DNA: TGCGCCAGCAGTCCCACGGCCACCGGGGAGCTGTTTTTT

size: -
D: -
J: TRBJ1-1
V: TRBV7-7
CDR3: CASSSDRNTEAFF
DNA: TGTGCTAGCAGCTCGGACAGAAACACTGAAGCTTTCTTT

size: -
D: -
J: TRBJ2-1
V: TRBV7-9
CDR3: CASSPEGYNEQFF
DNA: TGTGCCAGCAGCCCTGAGGGTTACAATGAGCAGTTCTTC

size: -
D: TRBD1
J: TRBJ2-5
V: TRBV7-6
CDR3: CASSQQSGGMETQYF
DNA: TGTGCCAGCAGCCAACAGTCAGGGGGCATGGAGACCCAGTACTTC

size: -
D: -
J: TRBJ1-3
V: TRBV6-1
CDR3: CASSLPDSLGNTIYF
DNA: TGTGCCAGCAGTCTACCAGACAGTCTTGGAAACACCATATATTTT

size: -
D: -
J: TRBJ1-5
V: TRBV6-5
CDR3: CASSWDINQPQHF
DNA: TGTGCCAGCAGCTGGGATATCAATCAGCCCCAGCATTTT

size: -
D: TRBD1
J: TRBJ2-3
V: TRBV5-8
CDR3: CASSGWTGVGTDTQYF
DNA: TGTGCCAGCAGCGGGTGGACAGGGGTGGGCACAGATACGCAGTATTTT

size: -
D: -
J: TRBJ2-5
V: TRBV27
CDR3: CASSHPPGETQYF
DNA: TGTGCCAGCAGCCACCCTCCGGGAGAGACCCAGTACTTC

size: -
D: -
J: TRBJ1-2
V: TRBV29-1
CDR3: CSVGKGIGDGYTF
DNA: TGCAGCGTTGGGAAGGGCATCGGTGATGGCTACACCTTC

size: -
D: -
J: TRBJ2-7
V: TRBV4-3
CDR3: CASSQDRDPPSYEQYF
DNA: TGCGCCAGCAGCCAAGATAGGGACCCTCCTTCCTACGAGCAGTACTTC

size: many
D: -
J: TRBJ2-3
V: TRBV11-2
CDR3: CASSHYTDTQYF
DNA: TGTGCCAGCAGCCACTACACAGATACGCAGTATTTT

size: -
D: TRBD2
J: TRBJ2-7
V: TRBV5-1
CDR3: CASSLSSTSGLIEQYF
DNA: TGCGCCAGCAGCTTAAGTTCCACTAGCGGGTTGATAGAGCAGTACTTC

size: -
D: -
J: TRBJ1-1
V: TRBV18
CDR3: CASSLGSNTEAFF
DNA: TGTGCCAGCTCCCTCGGGTCTAACACTGAAGCTTTCTTT

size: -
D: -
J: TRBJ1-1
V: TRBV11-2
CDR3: CASSLIGQKNEAFF
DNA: TGTGCCAGCAGCTTAATCGGACAGAAAAATGAAGCTTTCTTT

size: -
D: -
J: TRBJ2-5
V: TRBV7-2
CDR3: CASSLDDAGIQETQYF
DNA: TGTGCCAGCAGCTTAGATGACGCGGGGATCCAAGAGACCCAGTACTTC

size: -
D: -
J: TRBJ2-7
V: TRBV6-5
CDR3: CASSYQMGHTSYEQYF
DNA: TGTGCCAGCAGTTACCAAATGGGACATACTTCCTACGAGCAGTACTTC

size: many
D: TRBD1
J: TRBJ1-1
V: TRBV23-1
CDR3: CASWGGTGDRNTEAFF
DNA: TGCGCCAGCTGGGGCGGGACAGGGGATAGGAACACTGAAGCTTTCTTT

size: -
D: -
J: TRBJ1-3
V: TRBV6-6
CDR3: CASYRSGNTIYF
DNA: TGTGCCTCCTACCGCTCTGGAAACACCATATATTTT

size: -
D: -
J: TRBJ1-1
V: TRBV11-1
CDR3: CASTLHGGTEAFF
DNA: TGTGCCAGCACCCTTCACGGGGGAACTGAAGCTTTCTTT

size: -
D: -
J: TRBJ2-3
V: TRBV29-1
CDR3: CSVRTGPLFYTDTQYF
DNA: TGCAGCGTCAGGACGGGACCGCTATTTTACACAGATACGCAGTATTTT

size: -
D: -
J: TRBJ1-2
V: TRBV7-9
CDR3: CASSLPGTGGYTF
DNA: TGTGCCAGCAGCTTGCCAGGGACTGGCGGCTACACCTTC

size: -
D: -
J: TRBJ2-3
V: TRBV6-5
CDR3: CASSSNADTQYF
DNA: TGTGCCAGCAGTTCGAATGCAGATACGCAGTATTTT

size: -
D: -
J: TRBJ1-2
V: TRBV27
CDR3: CASSPSGQTYGYTF
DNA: TGTGCCAGCAGTCCCTCGGGACAAACCTATGGCTACACCTTC

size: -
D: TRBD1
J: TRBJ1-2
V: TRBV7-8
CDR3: CASSYSPGTEYGYTF
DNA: TGTGCCAGCAGCTATTCTCCCGGGACAGAGTATGGCTACACCTTC

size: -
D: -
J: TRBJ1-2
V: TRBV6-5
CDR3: CASSREQGISGYTF
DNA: TGTGCCAGCAGTAGGGAACAGGGAATCTCTGGCTACACCTTC

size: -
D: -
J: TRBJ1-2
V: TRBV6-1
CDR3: CASTGDRPGYTF
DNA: TGTGCCAGCACAGGGGACCGGCCTGGCTACACCTTC

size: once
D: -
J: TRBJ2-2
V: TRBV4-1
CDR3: CASRYGGIGELFF
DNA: TGCGCCAGCAGATACGGGGGAATCGGGGAGCTGTTTTTT

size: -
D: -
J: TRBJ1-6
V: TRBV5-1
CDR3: CASSLDGNNSPLHF
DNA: TGCGCCAGCAGCTTGGACGGGAATAATTCACCCCTCCACTTT

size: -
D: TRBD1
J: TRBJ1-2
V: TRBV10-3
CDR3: CAISGGTGYGYTF
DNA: TGTGCCATCAGTGGCGGGACAGGCTATGGCTACACCTTC

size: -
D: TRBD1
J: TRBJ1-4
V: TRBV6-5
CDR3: CASSPGTGRGEKLFF
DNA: TGTGCCAGCAGTCCCGGGACAGGGAGGGGAGAAAAACTGTTTTTT

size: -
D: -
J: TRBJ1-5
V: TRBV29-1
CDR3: CSVQIYSNQPQHF
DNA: TGCAGCGTTCAAATCTATAGCAATCAGCCCCAGCATTTT

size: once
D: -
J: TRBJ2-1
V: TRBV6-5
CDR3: CASRPTRIDLQFF
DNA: TGTGCCAGCAGACCCACCAGGATAGACCTGCAGTTCTTC

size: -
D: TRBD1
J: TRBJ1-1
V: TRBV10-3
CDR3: CAISLQGETEAFF
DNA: TGTGCCATCAGTCTACAGGGGGAAACTGAAGCTTTCTTT

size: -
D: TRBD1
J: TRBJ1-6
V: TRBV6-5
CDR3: CASSTGTANSPLHF
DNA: TGTGCCAGCAGTACCGGGACAGCTAATTCACCCCTCCACTTT

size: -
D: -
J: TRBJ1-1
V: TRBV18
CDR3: CASSPPGPNTEAFF
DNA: TGTGCCAGCTCACCACCGGGACCGAACACTGAAGCTTTCTTT

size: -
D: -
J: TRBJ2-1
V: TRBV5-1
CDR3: CASSLGPRETNEQFF
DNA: TGCGCCAGCAGCTTGGGGCCGAGGGAGACGAATGAGCAGTTCTTC

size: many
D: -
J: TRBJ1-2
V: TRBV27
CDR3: CASRSLGVGYGYTF
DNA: TGTGCCAGCAGGAGCCTAGGGGTTGGCTATGGCTACACCTTC

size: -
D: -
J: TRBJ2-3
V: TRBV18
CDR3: CASSRQGRDTQYF
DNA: TGTGCCAGCTCACGGCAGGGGAGAGATACGCAGTATTTT

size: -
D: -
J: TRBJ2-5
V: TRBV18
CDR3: CASSPGGPSNF
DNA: TGTGCCAGCTCACCAGGGGGACCGTCCAACTTC

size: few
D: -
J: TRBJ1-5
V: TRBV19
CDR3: CASSGGRNNQPQHF
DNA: TGTGCCAGTAGTGGGGGACGCAACAATCAGCCCCAGCATTTT

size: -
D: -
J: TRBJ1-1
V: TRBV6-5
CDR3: CASNPEGRRTEAFF
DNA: TGTGCCAGCAACCCCGAGGGGAGGAGGACTGAAGCTTTCTTT

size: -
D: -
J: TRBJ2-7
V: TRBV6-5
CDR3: CASSYQAGRSYEQYF
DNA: TGTGCCAGCAGTTACCAAGCGGGCCGCTCCTACGAGCAGTACTTC

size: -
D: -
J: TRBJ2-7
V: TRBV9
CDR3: CASSVAPGWDEQYF
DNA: TGTGCCAGCAGCGTAGCTCCAGGCTGGGACGAGCAGTACTTC

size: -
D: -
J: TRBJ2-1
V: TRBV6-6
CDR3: CASFGQLNPHEQFF
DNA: TGTGCCAGCTTCGGACAGCTCAATCCCCATGAGCAGTTCTTC

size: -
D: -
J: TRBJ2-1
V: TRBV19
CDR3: CASSRNPWPPRNEQFF
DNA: TGTGCCAGTAGTAGGAACCCCTGGCCCCCAAGAAATGAGCAGTTCTTC

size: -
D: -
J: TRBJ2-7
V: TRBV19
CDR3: CASSIKGGGWGEQYF
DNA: TGTGCCAGTAGTATAAAAGGGGGAGGATGGGGCGAGCAGTACTTC

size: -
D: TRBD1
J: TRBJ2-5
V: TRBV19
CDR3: CASSSRTGGLGTQYF
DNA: TGTGCCAGTAGTTCCCGGACAGGGGGTTTAGGGACCCAGTACTTC